What follows are 20 T cell receptor beta chains derived from one specimen sequenced in a study of shared clonotypes between healthy human individuals. Clones were read by immunoSEQ multiplex PCR, and TCRdb kept only the in-frame ones, dropping some. The data show some 1 million clones, under 80% seen once. The sequenced material came from memory CD4+ T cells sorted from blood. Subset noted: CD45RA-negative fraction. These receptors all come from a man aged 18 to 35 in good health.

The V call is TRBV5-1, the J call TRBJ2-1; 10 positions match TRBD2. The germline V gene encodes CDR1 SGHRS and CDR2 YFSETQ. The CDR3 loop spans 16 amino acids. V trimming: 2 bases; J trimming: 6 bases; junction bases outside the gene matches: 8. CDR3 sequence (DNA): TGCGCCAGCAGCTTCGGGCTAGCGGGAGTGGGCAATGAGCAGTTCTTC. This sequence encodes CASSFGLAGVGNEQFF.

The rearrangement joins TRBV18 to TRBJ1-4, with a weak D call TRBD1 (5 bases). The CDR3 contains 15 residues. Germline-derived CDR1 and CDR2 are KGHSH and LQKENI. Trimming pared 0 bases from V and 6 bases from J, leaving 11 bases between. The CDR3 sequence is CASSPPGRTDEKLFF. In nucleotides, the CDR3 is TGTGCCAGCTCACCACCGGGACGGACCGATGAAAAACTGTTTTTT.

This chain joins TRBV5-1 and TRBJ1-4, with D possibly matching TRBD1 (5 bases). V was pared by 2 bases and J by 8 bases, with 13 bases between. This CDR3 is 14 amino acids long. CDR1 and CDR2 (germline): SGHRS, YFSETQ. The CDR3 DNA is TGCGCCAGCAGCTTTCGGGGGTTTGAGGAAAAACTGTTTTTT. Translating gives CASSFRGFEEKLFF.

The J gene is TRBJ1-2, the V gene TRBV19; D remains unclear. Germline loops: CDR1 LNHDA, CDR2 SQIVND (reference sequence). Trimming took off 1 base at V and 4 bases at J, with 10 bases between the two ends. This CDR3 contains 14 residues. The CDR3 loop reads CASSIGPEGYGYTF. CDR3 DNA sequence: TGTGCCAGTAGTATAGGCCCTGAGGGCTATGGCTACACCTTC.

In this sample, this clone turned up many times. CDR3 in DNA: TGCGCCAGCAGTCATGAGCTAGCGGGAGACACCGGGGAGCTGTTTTTT. This encodes CASSHELAGDTGELFF. The rearrangement uses TRBV23-1 and TRBJ2-2, with TRBD2 matching 10 bases. TRBV23-1 is annotated as an ORF whose role is uncertain. The V and J ends lost 3 bases and 3 bases, in that order; junction bases with no gene match: 4. The CDR3 sequence is 16 residues long.

This chain connects TRBV19 to TRBJ2-7, with 9 bases that match TRBD2. This CDR3 comprises 15 residues. CDR1 is LNHDA, CDR2 SQIVND, per germline (reference sequence). With 5 bases clipped from V and 5 bases from J, the junction kept 10 bases outside the gene matches. For the CDR3, the DNA is TGTGCCAGTAGTTTCATAGCGGGAGTCTTCAACGAGCAGTACTTC. It encodes CASSFIAGVFNEQYF.

Only a few counts were recorded for this clone. A read error is the likely source, as a far larger clone sits one nucleotide away. This chain joins TRBV6-4 and TRBJ2-2; no reliable D call. CDR3 length equals 14 residues. Trimming removed 6 bases from V and 1 base from J, with 9 bases in between. Germline V gene lookup returns CDR1 MRHNA and CDR2 SNTAGT. CDR3 DNA: TGTGCCAGCAGCACGGACCTGAACACCGGGGAGCTGTTTTTT. It codes for CASSTDLNTGELFF.

The gene calls are TRBV11-3 and TRBJ2-1; 7 positions agree with TRBD1. This CDR3 is 14 amino acids long. Germline-derived CDR1 and CDR2 are SGHNT and YENEEA. The V and J ends lost 5 bases and 9 bases, in that order; junction bases with no gene match: 10. The CDR3 DNA reads TGTGCCAGCAGCCCAGACAGGTCAGGGGGTGAGCAGTTCTTC. Encoded protein: CASSPDRSGGEQFF.

This clone appeared a few times. The chain couples TRBV13 to TRBJ2-3; D remains ambiguous. Trimming cost V 5 bases and J 4 bases, with 13 bases left between them. This CDR3 has 14 residues. The germline CDR1 and CDR2 sequences are PRHDT and FYEKMQ (reference sequence). CDR3 coding DNA: TGTGCCAGCAGCGAAAATTATCAACCAGATACGCAGTATTTT. Translating it yields CASSENYQPDTQYF.

The chain uses TRBV30 and TRBJ2-7; TRBD1 agrees at 9 bases. The CDR3 spans 11 residues. Per the germline V gene, CDR1 is GTSNPN and CDR2 is SVGIG (reference sequence). Unmatched junction bases numbered 3, after V lost 5 bases and J lost 7 bases. CDR3 sequence (DNA): TGTGCCTGGGGACAGGGGAGGGAGCAGTACTTC. Translation gives CAWGQGREQYF.

For this clone: A far more abundant clone sits one base away, making this likely a read error. The same CDR3 arises from other DNA sequences in this sample as well. The chain has TRBV4-1 and TRBJ1-2; a weak D match, TRBD1 (5 bases). Germline CDR1 is MGHRA and CDR2 is YSYEKL. V shed 0 bases and J shed 4 bases, with 12 bases lying between them. The CDR3 covers 15 residues. The CDR3 DNA follows: TGCGCCAGCAGCCAAGAACGAACAGGCCCCTATGGCTACACCTTC. It yields the protein CASSQERTGPYGYTF.

The gene calls are TRBV6-1 and TRBJ1-2; D possibly corresponds to TRBD1 (6 bases). The V gene lost 8 bases and the J gene lost 8 bases, with 24 bases spanning the gap. Germline CDR1 reads MNHNS; CDR2 reads SASEGT. The CDR3 runs 15 residues. The CDR3 loop reads CASAVEGGAGRGYTF. CDR3 nucleotide sequence: TGTGCCAGCGCGGTCGAAGGGGGGGCCGGACGGGGCTACACCTTC.

J is TRBJ1-1 and V is TRBV2; D is unresolved. The CDR3 length is 12 residues. V was trimmed by 6 bases and J by 2 bases, leaving 7 bases between them. Looked up from germline, CDR1 is SNHLY and CDR2 is FYNNEI. The CDR3 spells CASRSLNTEAFF. CDR3 DNA: TGTGCCAGCAGATCACTAAACACTGAAGCTTTCTTT.

The rearrangement joins TRBV25-1 to TRBJ1-6; 7 nucleotides agree with TRBD1. The germline gives CDR1 MGHDK, CDR2 SYGVNS. V lost 3 bases, J lost 8 bases, and 7 bases stayed unmatched. CDR3 size: 15 residues. Here the CDR3 DNA reads TGTGCCAGCAGTGATTCGACAGGGAGATATTCACCCCTCCACTTT. This encodes CASSDSTGRYSPLHF.

This rearrangement joins TRBV9 to TRBJ1-3; TRBD1 matches at 7 bases. The germline gives CDR1 SGDLS, CDR2 YYNGEE. The CDR3 is 14 residues long. V dropped 10 bases and J dropped 0; count of bases not matched to a gene: 7. CDR3 bases: TGTGCCCGGCCGGACAGGCGCTCTGGAAACACCATATATTTT. It translates to CARPDRRSGNTIYF.

The gene calls are TRBV30 and TRBJ1-1; 7 nucleotides agree with TRBD1. Unmatched junction bases numbered 11, after V lost 1 base and J lost 0 bases. The length of the CDR3 is 17 residues. Germline V gene data show CDR1 as GTSNPN and CDR2 as SVGIG (reference sequence). In DNA form, the CDR3 reads TGTGCCTGGAGTGCAAGACGACAGGGAACTATGAACACTGAAGCTTTCTTT. It specifies CAWSARRQGTMNTEAFF. The full variable domain, completed using reference TRBV30 and TRBJ1-1, is SQTIHQWPATLVQPVGSPLSLECTVEGTSNPNLYWYRQAAGRGLQLLFYSVGIGQISSEVPQNLSASRPQDRQFILSSKKLLLSDSGFYLCAWSARRQGTMNTEAFFGQGTRLTVV.

The chain uses TRBV14 and TRBJ1-6; weak D call: TRBD1 (6 bases). Per germline, CDR1 SGHDN and CDR2 FVKESK. This CDR3 comprises 15 residues. The V gene lost 4 bases and the J gene lost 9 bases, with 16 bases spanning the gap. In DNA, the CDR3 is TGTGCCAGCAGCCCCGTCCGCCAGGGGAGTTCACCCCTCCACTTT. Encoded protein: CASSPVRQGSSPLHF. Using reference TRBV14 and TRBJ1-6 for the parts outside the CDR3, the full variable domain is EAGVTQFPSHSVIEKGQTVTLRCDPISGHDNLYWYRRVMGKEIKFLLHFVKESKQDESGMPNNRFLAERTGGTYSTLKVQPAELEDSGVYFCASSPVRQGSSPLHFGNGTRLTVT.

The chain carries TRBV2 and TRBJ1-6; weak D call: TRBD1 (6 bases). The ends were cut back, 6 bases at V and 0 bases at J, with 12 bases in the middle. The length of the CDR3 is 16 residues. Per the germline V gene, CDR1 is SNHLY and CDR2 is FYNNEI. The CDR3 coding sequence is TGTGCCAGCAGGGACAGCGTCAGCTCCTATAATTCACCCCTCCACTTT. Its protein product is CASRDSVSSYNSPLHF.

V usage is TRBV19 and J usage is TRBJ2-7; TRBD1 agrees at 9 bases. The CDR3 is made up of 13 amino acids. After removal of 5 bases from V and 6 bases from J, the junction contained 5 bases not matched to a gene. Germline loops: CDR1 LNHDA, CDR2 SQIVND (reference sequence). CDR3 in DNA: TGTGCCAGTAGTGCAAGGACAGGGGTCGAGCAGTACTTC. It translates to CASSARTGVEQYF.

The chain recombines TRBV28 with TRBJ1-5; no reliable D call. The CDR3 is made up of 15 amino acids. Trimming took 0 bases from V and 0 from J, leaving 6 bases between them. CDR1 is MDHEN and CDR2 is SYDVKM in the germline V gene. The CDR3 bases are TGTGCCAGCAGTTTATGGGCCGGTAGCAATCAGCCCCAGCATTTT. Translating gives CASSLWAGSNQPQHF. Using reference TRBV28 and TRBJ1-5 for the parts outside the CDR3, the full variable domain is DVKVTQSSRYLVKRTGEKVFLECVQDMDHENMFWYRQDPGLGLRLIYFSYDVKMKEKGDIPEGYSVSREKKERFSLILESASTNQTSMYLCASSLWAGSNQPQHFGDGTRLSIL.